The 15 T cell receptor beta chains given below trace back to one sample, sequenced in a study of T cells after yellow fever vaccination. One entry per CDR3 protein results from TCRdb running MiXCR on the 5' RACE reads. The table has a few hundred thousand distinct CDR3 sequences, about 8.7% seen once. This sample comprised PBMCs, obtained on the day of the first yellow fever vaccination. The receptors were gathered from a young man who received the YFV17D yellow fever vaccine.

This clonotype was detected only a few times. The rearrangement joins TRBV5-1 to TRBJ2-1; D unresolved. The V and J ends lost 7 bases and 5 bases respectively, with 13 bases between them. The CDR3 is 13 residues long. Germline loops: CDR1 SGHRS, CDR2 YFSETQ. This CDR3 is CASSLGFDNEQFF. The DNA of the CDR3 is TGCGCCAGCTCCTTAGGTTTTGACAATGAGCAGTTCTTC.

CDR3 in DNA: TGTGCCACCAGTGATTTGAAACAGGGTTACGAGCAGTACGTC. This codes for CATSDLKQGYEQYV. The V and J genes are TRBV24-1 and TRBJ2-7, with D maybe TRBD1 (6 bases). This CDR3 is built from 14 residues. V shed 0 bases and J shed 4 bases, with 9 bases lying between them. Germline-derived CDR1 and CDR2 are KGHDR and SFDVKD.

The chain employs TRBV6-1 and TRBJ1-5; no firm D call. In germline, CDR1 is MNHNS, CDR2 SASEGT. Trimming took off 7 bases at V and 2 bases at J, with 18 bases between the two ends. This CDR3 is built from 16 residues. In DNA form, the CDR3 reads TGTGCCAGCACCGCTCATGCATGGGCACGCAATCAGCCCCAGCATTTT. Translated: CASTAHAWARNQPQHF.

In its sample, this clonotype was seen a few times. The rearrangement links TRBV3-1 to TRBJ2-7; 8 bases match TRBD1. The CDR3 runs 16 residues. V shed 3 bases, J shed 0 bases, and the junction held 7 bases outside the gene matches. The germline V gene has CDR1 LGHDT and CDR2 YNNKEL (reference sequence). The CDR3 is CASSQSRTGTSYEQYF. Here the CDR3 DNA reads TGTGCCAGCAGCCAGTCCCGGACAGGGACCTCCTACGAGCAGTACTTC.

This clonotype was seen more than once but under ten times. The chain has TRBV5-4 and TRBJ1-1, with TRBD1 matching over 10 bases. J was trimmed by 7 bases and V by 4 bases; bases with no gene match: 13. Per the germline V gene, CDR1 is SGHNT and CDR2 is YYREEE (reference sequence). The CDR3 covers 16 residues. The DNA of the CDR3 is TGTGCCAGCAGCAAGGACAGGGGGAATTTAGGACATGAAGCTTTCTTT. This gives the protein CASSKDRGNLGHEAFF.

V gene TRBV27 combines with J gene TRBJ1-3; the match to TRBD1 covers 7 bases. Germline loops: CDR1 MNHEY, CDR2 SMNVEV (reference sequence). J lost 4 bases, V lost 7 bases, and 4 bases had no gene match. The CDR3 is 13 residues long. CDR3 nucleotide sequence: TGTGCCAGCACCTGGACAGGAGGAAACACCATATATTTT. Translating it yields CASTWTGGNTIYF.

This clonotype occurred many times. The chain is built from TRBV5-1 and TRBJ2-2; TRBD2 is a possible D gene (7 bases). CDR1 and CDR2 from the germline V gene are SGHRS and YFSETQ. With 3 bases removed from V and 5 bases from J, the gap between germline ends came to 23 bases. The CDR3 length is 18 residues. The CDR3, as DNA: TGCGCCAGCAGCTACGGGGGGCCACGCGACTTCAGAACCGGGGAGCTGTTTTTT. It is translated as CASSYGGPRDFRTGELFF.

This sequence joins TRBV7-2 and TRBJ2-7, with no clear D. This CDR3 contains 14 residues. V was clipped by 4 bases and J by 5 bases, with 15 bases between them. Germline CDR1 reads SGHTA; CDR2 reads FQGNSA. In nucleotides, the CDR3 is TGTGCCAGCAGCTCGAGCCCGACAAGTAACGAGCAGTACTTC. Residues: CASSSSPTSNEQYF.

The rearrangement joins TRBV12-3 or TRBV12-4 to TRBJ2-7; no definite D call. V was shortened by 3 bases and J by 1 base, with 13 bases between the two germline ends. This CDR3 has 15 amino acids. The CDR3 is CASSLSQDGSYEQYV. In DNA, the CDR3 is TGTGCCAGCAGTTTGTCGCAGGACGGATCCTACGAGCAGTACGTC.

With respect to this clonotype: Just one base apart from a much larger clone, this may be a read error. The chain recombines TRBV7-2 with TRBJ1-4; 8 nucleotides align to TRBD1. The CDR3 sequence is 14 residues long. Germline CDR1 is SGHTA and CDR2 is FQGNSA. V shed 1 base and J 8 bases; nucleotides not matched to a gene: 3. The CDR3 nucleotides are TGTGCCAGCAGCTTAGACAGGGGGGCGGAAAAACTGTTTTTT. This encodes CASSLDRGAEKLFF. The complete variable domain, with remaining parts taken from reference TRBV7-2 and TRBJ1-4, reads GAGVSQSPSNKVTEKGKDVELRCDPISGHTALYWYRQSLGQGLEFLIYFQGNSAPDKSGLPSDRFSAERTGGSVSTLTIQRTQQEDSAVYLCASSLDRGAEKLFFGSGTQLSVL.

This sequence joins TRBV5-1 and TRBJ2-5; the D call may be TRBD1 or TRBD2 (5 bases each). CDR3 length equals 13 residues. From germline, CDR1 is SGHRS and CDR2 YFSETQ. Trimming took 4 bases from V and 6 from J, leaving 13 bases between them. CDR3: CASSQTGTKTQYF. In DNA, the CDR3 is TGCGCCAGCAGCCAGACTGGGACGAAGACCCAGTACTTC.

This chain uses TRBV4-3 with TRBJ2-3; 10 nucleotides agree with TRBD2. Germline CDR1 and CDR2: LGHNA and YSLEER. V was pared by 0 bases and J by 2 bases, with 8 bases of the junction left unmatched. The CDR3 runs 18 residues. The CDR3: CASSQDLASGGLTDTQYF. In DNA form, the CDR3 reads TGCGCCAGCAGCCAAGATTTGGCTAGCGGGGGTCTCACAGATACGCAGTATTTT.

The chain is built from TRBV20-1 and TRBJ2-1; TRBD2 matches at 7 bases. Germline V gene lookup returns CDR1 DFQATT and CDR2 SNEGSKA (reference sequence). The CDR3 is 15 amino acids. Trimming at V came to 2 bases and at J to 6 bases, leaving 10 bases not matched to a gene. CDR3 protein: CSARFTGGYFNEQFF. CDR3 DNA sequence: TGCAGTGCTAGATTCACGGGGGGTTATTTCAATGAGCAGTTCTTC.

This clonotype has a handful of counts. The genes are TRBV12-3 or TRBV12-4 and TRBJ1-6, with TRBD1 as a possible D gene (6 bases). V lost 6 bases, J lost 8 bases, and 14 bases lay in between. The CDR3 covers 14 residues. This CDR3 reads CASSPTGIDSPLHF. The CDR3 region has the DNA TGTGCCAGCAGCCCAACAGGGATCGATTCACCCCTCCACTTT.

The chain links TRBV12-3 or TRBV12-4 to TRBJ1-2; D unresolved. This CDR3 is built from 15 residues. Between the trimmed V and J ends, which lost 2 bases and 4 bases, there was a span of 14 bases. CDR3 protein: CASSLRSFRLYGYTF. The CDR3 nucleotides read TGTGCCAGCAGTTTACGCAGCTTCAGGCTCTATGGCTACACCTTC.